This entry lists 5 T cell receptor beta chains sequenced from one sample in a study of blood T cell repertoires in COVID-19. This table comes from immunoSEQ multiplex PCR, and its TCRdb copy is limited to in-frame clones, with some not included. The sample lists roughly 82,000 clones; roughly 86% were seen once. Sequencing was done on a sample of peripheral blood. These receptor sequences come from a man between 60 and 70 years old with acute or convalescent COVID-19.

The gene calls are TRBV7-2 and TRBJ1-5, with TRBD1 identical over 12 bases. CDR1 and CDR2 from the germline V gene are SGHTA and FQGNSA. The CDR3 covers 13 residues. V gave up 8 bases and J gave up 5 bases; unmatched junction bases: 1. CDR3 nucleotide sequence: TGTGCCAGCGGGGACAGGGGGCATCAGCCCCAGCATTTT. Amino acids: CASGDRGHQPQHF.

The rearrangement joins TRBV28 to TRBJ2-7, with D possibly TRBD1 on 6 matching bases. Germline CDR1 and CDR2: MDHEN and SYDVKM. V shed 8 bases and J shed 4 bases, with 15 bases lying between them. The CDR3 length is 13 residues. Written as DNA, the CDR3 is TGTGCCAGCGGATCCGACAGGAGATACGAGCAGTACTTC. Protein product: CASGSDRRYEQYF.

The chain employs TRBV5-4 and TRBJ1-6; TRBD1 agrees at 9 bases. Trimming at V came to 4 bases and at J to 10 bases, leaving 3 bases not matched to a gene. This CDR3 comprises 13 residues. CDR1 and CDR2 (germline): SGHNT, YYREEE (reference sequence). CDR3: CASSEDRGSPLHF. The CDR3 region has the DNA TGTGCCAGCAGCGAGGACAGGGGATCACCCCTCCACTTT.

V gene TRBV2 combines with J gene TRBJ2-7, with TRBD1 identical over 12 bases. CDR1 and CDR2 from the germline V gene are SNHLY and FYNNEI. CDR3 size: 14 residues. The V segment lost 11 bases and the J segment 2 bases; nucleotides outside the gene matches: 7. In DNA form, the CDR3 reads TGTGCCTGGACCCGGGACAGGGGGCCCTACGAGCAGTACTTC. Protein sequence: CAWTRDRGPYEQYF.

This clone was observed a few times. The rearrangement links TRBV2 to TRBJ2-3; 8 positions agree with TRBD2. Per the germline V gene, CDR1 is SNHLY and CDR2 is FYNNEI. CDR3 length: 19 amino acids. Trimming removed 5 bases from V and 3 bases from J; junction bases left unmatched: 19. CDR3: CASSYQGEEGLAPTDTQYF. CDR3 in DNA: TGTGCCAGCAGTTACCAGGGCGAAGAAGGACTAGCCCCAACAGATACGCAGTATTTT.